These T cell receptor beta chains were read from a single sample in a study of cytomegalovirus exposure and HLA in healthy donors. The method was immunoSEQ multiplex PCR; TCRdb's version includes in-frame clones alone and lacks a portion of them. The top ten clones hold more than 1.5% of a sample with about 110,000 clones, approximately 86% of them seen once. Input material: PBMCs. These receptors were collected from a man aged 40-55 years in good health and CMV-seronegative. Both conserved end residues are part of each CDR3. A D gene is named only where the DNA matches it firmly. Clone size is not always given. Where it is, it says once, few, many or a class for expanded clones.

V	size	J	D	CDR3	DNA
TRBV27	-	TRBJ1-5	-	CASSLRGVGGNGNQPQHF	TGTGCCAGCAGTTTAAGAGGGGTCGGGGGGAATGGCAATCAGCCCCAGCATTTT
TRBV7-2	-	TRBJ1-3	-	CASSSTPGSGGNTIYF	TGTGCCAGCAGCTCCACCCCGGGATCCGGGGGAAACACCATATATTTT
TRBV5-5	few	TRBJ1-3	-	CASSVTGTGNTIYF	TGTGCCAGCAGCGTAACGGGGACTGGAAACACCATATATTTT
TRBV29-1	few	TRBJ1-2	TRBD1	CSVDTGENGYTF	TGCAGCGTTGATACAGGGGAAAATGGCTACACCTTC
TRBV28	-	TRBJ1-2	-	CASSSSPGPGHF	TGTGCCAGCAGTTCCTCCCCCGGGCCTGGACACTTC
TRBV9	-	TRBJ2-5	TRBD2	CASSTSGGGPETQYF	TGTGCCAGCAGCACCAGCGGGGGGGGACCCGAGACCCAGTACTTC
TRBV6-5	once	TRBJ1-2	-	CASGQGSYTF	TGTGCCAGCGGTCAGGGGAGCTACACCTTC
TRBV4-1	-	TRBJ1-5	TRBD1	CASSQHPGQGNQPQHF	TGCGCCAGCAGCCAACACCCGGGACAGGGGAATCAGCCCCAGCATTTT
TRBV2	-	TRBJ1-2	-	CASSEAKVQTLRANYGYTF	TGTGCCAGCAGTGAAGCTAAAGTCCAAACCTTACGAGCTAACTATGGCTACACCTTC
TRBV6-5	-	TRBJ1-1	-	CASSYGREGTEAFF	TGTGCCAGCAGTTATGGAAGGGAGGGGACTGAAGCTTTCTTT
TRBV19	-	TRBJ1-5	-	CASSPQQGRKPQHF	TGTGCCAGTAGTCCCCAGCAGGGTAGGAAGCCCCAGCATTTT
TRBV19	-	TRBJ1-5	-	CASSPNSQPQHF	TGTGCCAGTAGTCCCAATTCCCAGCCCCAGCATTTT
TRBV4-3	-	TRBJ1-6	-	CASSQETVDSYNSPLHF	TGCGCCAGCAGCCAAGAAACAGTTGACTCCTATAATTCACCCCTCCACTTT
TRBV7-5	-	TRBJ1-2	-	CVRSFTTGNYGYTF	TGTGTCAGAAGCTTCACGACAGGGAACTATGGCTACACCTTC
TRBV7-9	-	TRBJ2-7	-	CASSRDAGRDEQYF	TGTGCCAGCAGCCGTGACGCAGGGCGCGACGAGCAGTACTTC
TRBV5-1	-	TRBJ2-5	TRBD2	CASSLGAGGLQETQYF	TGCGCCAGCAGCTTGGGGGCGGGGGGGCTGCAAGAGACCCAGTACTTC
TRBV5-4	-	TRBJ2-7	TRBD1	CASSVTGGYEQYF	TGTGCCAGCAGCGTGACAGGGGGCTACGAGCAGTACTTC
TRBV5-6	-	TRBJ1-2	-	CASSYGQSPGGYTF	TGTGCCAGCAGCTATGGACAGTCTCCGGGGGGCTACACCTTC
TRBV29-1	-	TRBJ2-5	-	CSVEVQAPKKTQYF	TGCAGCGTTGAGGTCCAGGCCCCGAAAAAGACCCAGTACTTC
TRBV11-1	-	TRBJ2-3	-	CASSADRRGTDTQYF	TGTGCCAGCAGCGCCGATCGGCGGGGCACAGATACGCAGTATTTT
TRBV15	few	TRBJ2-3	-	CATSREGAKGTDTQYF	TGTGCCACCAGCAGAGAAGGGGCGAAGGGCACAGATACGCAGTATTTT
TRBV6-1	-	TRBJ2-7	-	CASSVSTYEQYF	TGTGCCAGCAGTGTCTCTACCTACGAGCAGTACTTC
TRBV29-1	-	TRBJ2-3	-	CSVKASVGDTQYF	TGCAGCGTTAAGGCTAGCGTCGGAGATACGCAGTATTTT
TRBV5-6	-	TRBJ2-3	-	CASSHRVSLADTQYF	TGTGCCAGCAGTCACAGGGTTAGTTTAGCAGATACGCAGTATTTT
TRBV6-1	-	TRBJ1-4	-	CASKQGSANEKLFF	TGTGCCAGCAAACAGGGAAGCGCTAATGAAAAACTGTTTTTT
TRBV18	-	TRBJ2-7	-	CASSPGADTHEQYF	TGTGCCAGCTCACCTGGGGCAGACACTCACGAGCAGTACTTC
TRBV7-2	-	TRBJ1-1	-	CASSSSREAFF	TGTGCCAGCAGCTCGTCTCGGGAGGCTTTCTTT
TRBV19	once	TRBJ1-5	-	CASSILPGLGGNQPQHF	TGTGCCAGTAGTATCCTGCCGGGACTGGGGGGCAATCAGCCCCAGCATTTT
TRBV5-4	few	TRBJ1-1	TRBD1	CASSLPGQGNTEAFF	TGTGCCAGCAGCTTACCGGGACAGGGGAATACTGAAGCTTTCTTT
TRBV5-1	-	TRBJ1-2	TRBD1	CASSPTGINYGYTF	TGCGCCAGCAGCCCGACAGGGATAAACTATGGCTACACCTTC
TRBV7-2	-	TRBJ1-1	TRBD1	CASSLRFSGQGNTEAFF	TGTGCCAGCAGCTTAAGGTTCTCTGGACAGGGGAACACTGAAGCTTTCTTT
TRBV2	-	TRBJ1-1	TRBD1	CASTPGQGHTEAFF	TGTGCCAGCACCCCGGGACAGGGGCACACTGAAGCTTTCTTT
TRBV29-1	-	TRBJ2-3	TRBD2	CSVTRLASSTDTQYF	TGCAGCGTAACAAGACTAGCTTCTAGCACAGATACGCAGTATTTT
TRBV18	-	TRBJ1-5	TRBD1	CASSPGDRAAQPQHF	TGTGCCAGCTCACCGGGGGACAGGGCGGCTCAGCCCCAGCATTTT
TRBV30	-	TRBJ2-7	TRBD2	CAWSGWTSGSYEQYF	TGTGCCTGGAGTGGCTGGACTAGCGGTAGTTACGAGCAGTACTTC
TRBV11-2	-	TRBJ1-2	TRBD1	CASSPRQGTGYTF	TGTGCCAGCAGCCCCCGACAGGGAACGGGCTACACCTTC
TRBV18	-	TRBJ1-5	TRBD1	CASSPGTGGIGNQPQHF	TGTGCCAGCTCACCAGGGACAGGGGGCATCGGCAATCAGCCCCAGCATTTT
TRBV5-1	-	TRBJ2-7	-	CASSSTLSSYEQYF	TGCGCCAGCAGCTCCACTTTAAGCTCCTACGAGCAGTACTTC
TRBV6-6	once	TRBJ2-2	TRBD1	CASTGQGGIGELFF	TGTGCCAGCACTGGACAGGGGGGGATCGGGGAGCTGTTTTTT
TRBV5-1	-	TRBJ1-2	-	CASSLETAVGHGYTF	TGCGCCAGCAGCTTGGAGACAGCAGTTGGCCATGGCTACACCTTC
TRBV19	-	TRBJ1-5	-	CASRPGDQPQHF	TGTGCCAGTAGGCCAGGGGATCAGCCCCAGCATTTT